The next 9 T cell receptor beta chains were all read from a single sample in a study of beta chain features in type 1 diabetes. Study-level points and caveats: TCRB CDR3s were moderately but significantly shorter in Type 1 diabetes patients in all four CD4+ subsets.

The antigens of these receptors remain unknown. Expressed TCRB transcripts were sequenced after all isolated RNA was converted to cDNA. Clones were read by immunoSEQ multiplex PCR, and TCRdb kept only the in-frame ones, dropping some. The sample lists about 170,000 clones; 7% to 9% were seen once. Sequencing used central memory CD4+ T cells from blood. The receptors come from a man younger than 35 with type 1 diabetes.

In its sample, this clone was seen a few times. The chain has TRBV10-3 and TRBJ1-6; TRBD1 aligns across 8 bases. The CDR3 has 12 amino acids. V trimming: 8 bases; J trimming: 6 bases; junction bases outside the gene matches: 0. CDR1 ENHRY and CDR2 SYGVKD come from the germline V gene. The DNA for the CDR3 is TGTGCCATCGGACAGGGTAATTCACCCCTCCACTTT. Residues: CAIGQGNSPLHF.

This clone was seen a few times. The gene calls are TRBV28 and TRBJ2-2; the match to TRBD1 covers 10 bases. V was pared by 6 bases and J by 5 bases, with 3 bases of the junction left unmatched. The germline V gene encodes CDR1 MDHEN and CDR2 SYDVKM. The CDR3 consists of 14 residues. The chain's CDR3 is CASRVDRGTGELFF. The CDR3 nucleotides are TGTGCCAGCAGGGTGGACAGGGGGACCGGGGAGCTGTTTTTT.

CDR3 bases: TGTGCCAGCACCGGACAGGGGGCTACCGGGGAGCTGTTTTTT. Translating it yields CASTGQGATGELFF. The V and J genes are TRBV2 and TRBJ2-2; 11 positions agree with TRBD1. V lost 7 bases to trimming and J lost 5 bases; unmatched junction nucleotides: 3. This CDR3 spans 14 amino acids. Looked up from germline, CDR1 is SNHLY and CDR2 is FYNNEI.

The J gene is TRBJ2-2, the V gene TRBV7-2, with unresolved D. There are 14 residues in the CDR3. Germline assignment: CDR1 SGHTA and CDR2 FQGNSA. V lost 3 bases, J lost 3 bases, and 8 bases lay in between. For the CDR3, the DNA is TGTGCCAGCAGCTTTAGTGCGGACACCGGGGAGCTGTTTTTT. Amino acid sequence: CASSFSADTGELFF.

This clone was seen a handful of times. This rearrangement joins TRBV10-1 to TRBJ1-2; D remains ambiguous. CDR1 and CDR2 from the germline V gene are WNHNN and SYGVQD (reference sequence). This CDR3 is 13 amino acids long. Trimming removed 6 bases from V and 2 bases from J, with 10 bases in between. CDR3 bases: TGCGCCAGCAGCCCGGGAGGAAACTATGGCTACACCTTC. Its protein is CASSPGGNYGYTF.

In this sample, this clone turned up a few times. The rearrangement uses TRBV30 and TRBJ1-2; 9 bases align to TRBD1. Trimming removed 8 bases from V and 4 bases from J; junction bases left unmatched: 14. The germline V gene encodes CDR1 GTSNPN and CDR2 SVGIG (reference sequence). The CDR3 is made up of 15 amino acids. CDR3 loop: CALTGGATEGYGYTF. The CDR3 nucleotides read TGTGCCCTAACAGGGGGCGCGACGGAAGGCTATGGCTACACCTTC.

The chain employs TRBV19 and TRBJ2-2; 7 bases fit TRBD1. The V gene's germline CDR1 is LNHDA and CDR2 SQIVND (reference sequence). The CDR3 spans 14 residues. Trimming took 6 bases from V and 2 from J; bases not matched to a gene: 3. Here the CDR3 reads CASRRTGNTGELFF. DNA of the CDR3: TGTGCCAGTAGGAGGACAGGCAACACCGGGGAGCTGTTTTTT.

This clone was picked up a small number of times. The chain carries TRBV10-2 and TRBJ2-2; 8 positions match TRBD2. Unmatched junction bases numbered 4, after V lost 9 bases and J lost 1 base. Germline V gene sequence: CDR1 WSHSY, CDR2 SAAADI. The CDR3 consists of 14 residues. The CDR3 region is CASAGLVNTGELFF. CDR3 nucleotides: TGCGCCAGTGCGGGACTAGTGAACACCGGGGAGCTGTTTTTT.

This clone was found many times. The V gene is TRBV2, the J gene TRBJ1-1; D gene uncertain. V lost 0 bases and J lost 7, with 9 bases in between. Germline assignment: CDR1 SNHLY and CDR2 FYNNEI. This CDR3 is 13 amino acids long. CDR3 sequence reads: CASSEARDNEAFF. The CDR3 nucleotides read TGTGCCAGCAGTGAAGCGCGAGATAATGAAGCTTTCTTT.